This T cell receptor beta chain was found in a study of blood T cell repertoires in COVID-19. Across the whole study: Acute and convalescent COVID-19 samples came from the United States, Italy and Spain. T cells, B-cell-depleted T cells, or PBMCs supplied cDNA or gDNA.

How the authors handled the data: It was from reference gene primer amplification that nucleated cell counts were estimated. Sequencing was performed with immunoSEQ multiplex PCR; in TCRdb, only in-frame clones are kept and a portion is missing. V, J and clone size reflect that table, while D and trimming were determined from the DNA. Among about 310,000 clones listed, over 75% were seen once. CDR1 and CDR2 from the germline V gene are SGHRS and YFSETQ. This CDR3 has 18 residues. V lost 1 base to trimming and J lost 0 bases; unmatched junction nucleotides: 10. This clone was found a few times. The sequenced sample consisted of peripheral blood. The TCR originated in a man aged 45-65 years with active or convalescent COVID-19. The V gene is TRBV5-1, the J gene TRBJ2-3; TRBD2 aligns across 8 bases. In nucleotides, the CDR3 is TGCGCCAGCAGCTTGCGTGTTGGAGCGGGAGATAGCACAGATACGCAGTATTTT. Protein product: CASSLRVGAGDSTDTQYF.